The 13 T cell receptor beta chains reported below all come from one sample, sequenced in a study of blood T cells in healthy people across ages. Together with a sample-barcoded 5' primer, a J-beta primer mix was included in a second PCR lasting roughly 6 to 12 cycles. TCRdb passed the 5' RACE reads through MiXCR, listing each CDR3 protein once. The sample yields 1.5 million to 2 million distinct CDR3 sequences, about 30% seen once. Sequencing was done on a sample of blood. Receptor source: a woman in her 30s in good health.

The CDR3, as DNA: TGTGCCAGCAGCCAAGATACCACCCTCCCTGGGGCCAACGTCCTGACTTTC. It yields the protein CASSQDTTLPGANVLTF. V and J are TRBV14 and TRBJ2-6; D gene unclear. The CDR3 extends over 17 amino acids. V shed 0 bases and J shed 2 bases, with 11 bases lying between them. Looked up from germline, CDR1 is SGHDN and CDR2 is FVKESK.

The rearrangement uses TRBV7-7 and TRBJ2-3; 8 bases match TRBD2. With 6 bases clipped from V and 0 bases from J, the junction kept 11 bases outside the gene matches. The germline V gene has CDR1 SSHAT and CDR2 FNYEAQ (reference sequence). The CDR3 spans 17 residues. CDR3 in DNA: TGTGCCAGCAGAGATAGAACGGGAGGGCCTAGCACAGATACGCAGTATTTT. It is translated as CASRDRTGGPSTDTQYF.

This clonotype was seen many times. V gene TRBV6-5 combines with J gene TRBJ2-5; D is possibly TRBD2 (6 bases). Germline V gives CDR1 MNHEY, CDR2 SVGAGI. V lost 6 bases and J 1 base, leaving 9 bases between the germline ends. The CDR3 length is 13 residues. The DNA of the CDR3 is TGTGCCAGCAGGCGGGACTCCCAAGAGACCCAGTACTTC. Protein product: CASRRDSQETQYF.

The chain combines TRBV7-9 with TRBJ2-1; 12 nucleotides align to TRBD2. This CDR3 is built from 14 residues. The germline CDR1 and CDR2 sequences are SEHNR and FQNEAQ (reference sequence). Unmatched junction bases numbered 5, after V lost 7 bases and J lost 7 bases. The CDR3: CASTTSGSRNEQFF. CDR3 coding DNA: TGTGCCAGCACGACTAGCGGGAGTCGGAATGAGCAGTTCTTC.

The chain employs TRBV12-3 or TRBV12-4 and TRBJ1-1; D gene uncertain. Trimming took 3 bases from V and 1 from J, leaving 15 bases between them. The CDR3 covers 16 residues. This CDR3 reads CASSFPPTPSNTEAFF. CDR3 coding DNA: TGTGCCAGCAGTTTTCCACCTACACCGTCGAACACTGAAGCTTTCTTT.

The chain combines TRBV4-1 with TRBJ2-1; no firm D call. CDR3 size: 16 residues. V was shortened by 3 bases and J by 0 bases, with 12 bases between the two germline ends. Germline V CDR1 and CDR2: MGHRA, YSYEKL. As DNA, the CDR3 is TGCGCCAGCAGCCATGTGGGCAAAAGCTCCTACAATGAGCAGTTCTTC. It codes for CASSHVGKSSYNEQFF.

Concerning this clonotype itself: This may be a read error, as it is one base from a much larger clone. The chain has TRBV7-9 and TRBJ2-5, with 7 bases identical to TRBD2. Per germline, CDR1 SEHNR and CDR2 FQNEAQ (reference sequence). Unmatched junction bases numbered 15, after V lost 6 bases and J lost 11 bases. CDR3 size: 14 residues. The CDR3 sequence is CASRGSGAYNEQYF. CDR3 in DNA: TGTGCCAGCAGAGGGAGCGGGGCTTACAATGAGCAGTACTTC.

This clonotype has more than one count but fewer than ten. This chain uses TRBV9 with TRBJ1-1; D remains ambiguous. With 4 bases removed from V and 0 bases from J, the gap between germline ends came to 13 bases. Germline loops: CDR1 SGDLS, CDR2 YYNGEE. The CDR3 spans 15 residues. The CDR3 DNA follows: TGTGCCAGCAGCCCCATGCAGGTAATGAACACTGAAGCTTTCTTT. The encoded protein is CASSPMQVMNTEAFF.

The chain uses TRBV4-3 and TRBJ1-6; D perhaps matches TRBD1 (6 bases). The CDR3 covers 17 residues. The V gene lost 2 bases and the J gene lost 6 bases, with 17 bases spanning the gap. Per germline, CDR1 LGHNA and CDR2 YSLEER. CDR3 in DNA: TGCGCCAGCAGCCAATCACGGGGGGCCTCTGTTAATTCACCCCTCCACTTT. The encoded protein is CASSQSRGASVNSPLHF.

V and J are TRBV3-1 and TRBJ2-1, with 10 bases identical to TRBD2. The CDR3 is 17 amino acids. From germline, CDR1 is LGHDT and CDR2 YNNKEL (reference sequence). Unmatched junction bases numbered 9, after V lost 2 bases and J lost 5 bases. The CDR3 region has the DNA TGTGCCAGCAGCCAAACAAGGCAACTAGCGGGAAACAATGAGCAGTTCTTC. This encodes CASSQTRQLAGNNEQFF.

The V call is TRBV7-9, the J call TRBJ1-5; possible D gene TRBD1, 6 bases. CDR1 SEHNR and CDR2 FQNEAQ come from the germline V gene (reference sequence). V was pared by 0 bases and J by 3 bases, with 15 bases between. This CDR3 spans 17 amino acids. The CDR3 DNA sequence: TGTGCCAGCAGCTTAGCGAGGGACAACTCCGCCAATCAGCCCCAGCATTTT. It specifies CASSLARDNSANQPQHF.

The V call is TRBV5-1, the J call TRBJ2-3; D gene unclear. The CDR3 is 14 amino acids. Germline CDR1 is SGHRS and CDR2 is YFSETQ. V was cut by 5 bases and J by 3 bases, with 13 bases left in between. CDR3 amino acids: CASSSQVGTDTQYF. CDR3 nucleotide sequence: TGCGCCAGCAGTTCTCAGGTTGGGACAGATACGCAGTATTTT.

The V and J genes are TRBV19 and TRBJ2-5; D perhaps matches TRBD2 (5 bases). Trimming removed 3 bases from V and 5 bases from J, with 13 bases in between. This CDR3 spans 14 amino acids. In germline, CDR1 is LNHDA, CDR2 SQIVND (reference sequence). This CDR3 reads CASSILPRGETQYF. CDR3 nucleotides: TGTGCCAGTAGTATCCTCCCCAGAGGGGAGACCCAGTACTTC.